This entry features one TCR beta chain sequence. Its antigen remains unknown. This entry belongs to a study of beta chain features in type 1 diabetes. Study background: Age, gender and cell yields were alike across patients and healthy donors.

In total, each donor contributed a single heparinised blood draw that averaged approximately 120 mL. Looked up from germline, CDR1 is MNHEY and CDR2 is SMNVEV (reference sequence). The CDR3 length is 14 residues. V lost 0 bases and J 7 bases, leaving 12 bases between the germline ends. Study conclusions and caveats: Resolution of whether HLA type affects TCRB rearrangement was not achieved here. Type 1 diabetes patients had moderately but significantly shorter TCRB CDR3s in all four CD4+ subsets.

Reverse transcribing all isolated RNA meant expressed TCRB transcripts were sequenced. Clones were read by immunoSEQ multiplex PCR, and TCRdb kept only the in-frame ones, dropping some. The profile covers 300,000 to 350,000 clones, with 6.5% to 10% appearing a single time and around 0.45% taken by the ten largest. V and J are TRBV27 and TRBJ1-1; D might be TRBD1 (6 bases). The sequenced sample consisted of central memory CD4+ T cells from blood. This clonotype was sampled from a woman under 30 in good health. CDR3 in amino acids: CASSLSYRVHEAFF. CDR3 coding DNA: TGTGCCAGCAGTTTATCATACAGGGTGCATGAAGCTTTCTTT.